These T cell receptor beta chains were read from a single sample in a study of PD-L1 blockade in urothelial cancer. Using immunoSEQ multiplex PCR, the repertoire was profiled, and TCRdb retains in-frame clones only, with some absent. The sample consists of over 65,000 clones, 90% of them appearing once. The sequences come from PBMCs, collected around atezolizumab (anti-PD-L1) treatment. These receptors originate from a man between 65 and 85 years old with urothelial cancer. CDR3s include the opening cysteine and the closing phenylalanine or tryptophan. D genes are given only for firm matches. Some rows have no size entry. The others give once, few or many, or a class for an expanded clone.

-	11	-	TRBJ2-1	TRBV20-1	CSARDRTIEFF	TGCAGTGCTAGAGACAGGACTATTGAGTTCTTC
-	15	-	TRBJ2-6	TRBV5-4	CASSASGSGANVLTF	TGTGCCAGCAGCGCTTCAGGGTCTGGGGCCAACGTCCTGACTTTC
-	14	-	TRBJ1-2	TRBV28	CASSTTTEFYGYTF	TGTGCCAGCAGCACCACGACAGAATTCTATGGCTACACCTTC
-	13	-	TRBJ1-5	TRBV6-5	CASRIQSGQPQHF	TGTGCCAGCAGGATACAGAGCGGTCAGCCCCAGCATTTT
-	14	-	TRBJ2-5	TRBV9	CASSPSVGQETQYF	TGTGCCAGCAGCCCTTCCGTCGGCCAAGAGACCCAGTACTTC
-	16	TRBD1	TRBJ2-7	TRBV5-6	CASSLLSGTGTYEQYF	TGTGCCAGCAGCTTATTATCCGGGACAGGGACCTACGAGCAGTACTTC
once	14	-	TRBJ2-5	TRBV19	CASSIRATSVAQYF	TGTGCCAGTAGTATTCGAGCGACCAGTGTGGCCCAGTACTTC
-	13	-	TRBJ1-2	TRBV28	CASGRSNDYGYTF	TGTGCCAGCGGCCGTTCAAACGACTATGGCTACACCTTC
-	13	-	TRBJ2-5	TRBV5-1	CASKEGAGQTQYF	TGCGCCAGCAAGGAGGGGGCGGGACAGACCCAGTACTTC
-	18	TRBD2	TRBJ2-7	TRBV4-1	CASSQGLLRRERENEQYF	TGCGCCAGCAGCCAAGGACTCCTAAGGCGGGAGAGGGAAAACGAGCAGTACTTC
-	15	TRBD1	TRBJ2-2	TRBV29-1	CSVTGGTANTGELFF	TGCAGCGTAACAGGGGGTACCGCGAACACCGGGGAGCTGTTTTTT
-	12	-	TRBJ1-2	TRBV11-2	CASSSEGYGYTF	TGTGCCAGCAGCTCGGAGGGATATGGCTACACCTTC
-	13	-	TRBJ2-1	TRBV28	CASSLGQDNEQFF	TGTGCCAGCAGTTTAGGGCAGGACAATGAGCAGTTCTTC
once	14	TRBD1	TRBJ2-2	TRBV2	CASKGTGGTGELFF	TGTGCCAGCAAGGGGACAGGAGGGACCGGGGAGCTGTTTTTT
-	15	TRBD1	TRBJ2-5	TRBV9	CASSFNEGQGETQYF	TGTGCCAGCAGCTTCAACGAGGGACAGGGGGAGACCCAGTACTTC
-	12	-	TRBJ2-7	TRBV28	CASSLPGMEQYF	TGTGCCAGCAGTTTACCCGGGATGGAGCAGTACTTC
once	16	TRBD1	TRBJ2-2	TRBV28	CASVVAGGASTGELFF	TGTGCCAGCGTCGTGGCAGGGGGCGCCTCCACCGGGGAGCTGTTTTTT
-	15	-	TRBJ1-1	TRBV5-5	CASSLGPGASTEAFF	TGTGCCAGCAGCTTGGGCCCAGGGGCAAGCACTGAAGCTTTCTTT
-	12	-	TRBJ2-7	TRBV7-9	CASSSRVYEQYF	TGTGCCAGCAGCTCCCGAGTCTACGAGCAGTACTTC
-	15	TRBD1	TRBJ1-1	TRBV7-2	CASNPQGATNTEAFF	TGTGCCAGCAACCCACAGGGGGCTACGAACACTGAAGCTTTCTTT
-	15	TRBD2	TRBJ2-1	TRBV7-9	CASSLALAGENEQFF	TGTGCCAGCAGCTTAGCACTAGCGGGTGAGAATGAGCAGTTCTTC
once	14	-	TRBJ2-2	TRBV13	CASRRPKDGGELFF	TGTGCCAGCAGGAGGCCCAAGGATGGCGGGGAGCTGTTTTTT
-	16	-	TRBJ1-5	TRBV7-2	CASSLVFASGSQPQHF	TGTGCCAGCAGCTTAGTTTTTGCCTCAGGCAGTCAGCCCCAGCATTTT
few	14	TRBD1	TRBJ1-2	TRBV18	CASSPGTGNYGYTF	TGTGCCAGCTCACCAGGGACAGGGAACTATGGCTACACCTTC
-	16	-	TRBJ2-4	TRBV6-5	CASSYPGRTAKNIQYF	TGTGCCAGCAGTTACCCAGGGAGGACCGCCAAAAACATTCAGTACTTC
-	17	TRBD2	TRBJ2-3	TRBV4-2	CASSQEGTGGFTDTQYF	TGTGCCAGCAGCCAAGAAGGAACGGGAGGGTTCACAGATACGCAGTATTTT
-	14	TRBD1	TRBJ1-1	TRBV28	CASGIQGANTEAFF	TGTGCCAGCGGAATACAGGGGGCTAACACTGAAGCTTTCTTT
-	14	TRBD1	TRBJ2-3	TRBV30	CAWDRGPGTDTQYF	TGTGCCTGGGACAGGGGCCCTGGGACAGATACGCAGTATTTT
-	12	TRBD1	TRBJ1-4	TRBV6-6	CASSDRGEKLFF	TGTGCCAGCAGTGACAGGGGGGAAAAACTGTTTTTT
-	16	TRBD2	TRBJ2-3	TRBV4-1	CASSLGTSGSTDTQYF	TGCGCCAGCAGCCTAGGGACTAGCGGGAGTACAGATACGCAGTATTTT
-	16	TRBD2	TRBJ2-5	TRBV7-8	CASSLARTSGQETQYF	TGTGCCAGCAGCTTAGCCCGGACTAGCGGACAAGAGACCCAGTACTTC
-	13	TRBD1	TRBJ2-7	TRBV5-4	CASSSDRVGEQYF	TGTGCCAGCAGCTCGGACAGGGTGGGGGAGCAGTACTTC
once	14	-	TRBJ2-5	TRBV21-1	CASRLTGWVETQYF	TGTGCCAGCAGGCTCACAGGGTGGGTAGAGACCCAGTACTTC
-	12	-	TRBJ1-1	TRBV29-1	CSASPQKTEAFF	TGCAGCGCCTCCCCCCAGAAAACTGAAGCTTTCTTT
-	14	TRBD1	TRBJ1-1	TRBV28	CASSADRVGTEAFF	TGTGCCAGCAGTGCAGACAGGGTGGGCACTGAAGCTTTCTTT
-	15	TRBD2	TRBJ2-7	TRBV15	CATSSLAGGLYEQYF	TGTGCCACCAGCAGTCTAGCGGGAGGGCTCTACGAGCAGTACTTC
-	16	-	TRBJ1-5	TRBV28	CASSPPSQHSNQPQHF	TGTGCCAGCAGTCCCCCCTCACAGCATAGCAATCAGCCCCAGCATTTT
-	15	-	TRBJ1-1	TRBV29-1	CSVDPRGLRNTEAFF	TGCAGCGTTGACCCCAGGGGTCTTCGGAACACTGAAGCTTTCTTT
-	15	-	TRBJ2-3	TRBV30	CAWSVGPLGEDTQYF	TGTGCCTGGAGTGTAGGCCCCCTAGGTGAGGATACGCAGTATTTT
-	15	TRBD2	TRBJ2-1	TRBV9	CASSPSGGSYNEQFF	TGTGCCAGCAGCCCTAGCGGGGGTTCCTACAATGAGCAGTTCTTC
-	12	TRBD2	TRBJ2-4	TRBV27	CASKTGLGEQYF	TGTGCCAGCAAAACGGGACTAGGGGAACAGTACTTC
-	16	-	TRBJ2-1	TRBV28	CASSPQSGPRYNEQFF	TGTGCCAGCAGTCCACAGAGCGGGCCGCGTTACAATGAGCAGTTCTTC
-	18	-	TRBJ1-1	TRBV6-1	CASSEALPRGAMNTEAFF	TGTGCCAGCAGTGAAGCGCTTCCTCGGGGGGCCATGAACACTGAAGCTTTCTTT
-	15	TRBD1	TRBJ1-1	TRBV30	CAWSRRQGVGTEAFF	TGTGCCTGGAGCCGGAGACAGGGAGTAGGCACTGAAGCTTTCTTT
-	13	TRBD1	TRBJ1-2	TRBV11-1	CASSPTGGFGYTF	TGTGCCAGCAGCCCGACAGGGGGGTTCGGCTACACCTTC
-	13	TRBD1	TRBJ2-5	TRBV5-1	CASRTGDGETQYF	TGCGCCAGCAGGACAGGGGACGGGGAGACCCAGTACTTC
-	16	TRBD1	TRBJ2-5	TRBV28	CASREGGTGVRETQYF	TGTGCCAGCAGGGAGGGCGGGACAGGGGTAAGAGAGACCCAGTACTTC
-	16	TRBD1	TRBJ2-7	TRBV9	CASSPKTGGLSYEQYF	TGTGCCAGCAGCCCGAAGACAGGGGGTTTGTCCTACGAGCAGTACTTC
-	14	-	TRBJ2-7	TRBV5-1	CASSSLSRGYEQYF	TGCGCCAGCAGCTCACTGTCAAGGGGTTACGAGCAGTACTTC
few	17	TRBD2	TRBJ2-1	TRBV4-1	CASSHTSGPPPYNEQFF	TGCGCCAGCAGCCATACTAGCGGGCCCCCCCCCTACAATGAGCAGTTCTTC
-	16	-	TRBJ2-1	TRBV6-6	CASSYSTRGIQPEQFF	TGTGCCAGCAGTTACTCGACCAGAGGGATTCAGCCTGAGCAGTTCTTC
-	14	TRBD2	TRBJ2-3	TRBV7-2	CASSPSSGSGTQYF	TGTGCCAGCAGCCCATCTAGCGGGAGTGGTACGCAGTATTTT
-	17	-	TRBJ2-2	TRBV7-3	CASSTWRGTDRSGELFF	TGTGCCAGCAGCACATGGAGGGGGACAGATCGGTCCGGGGAGCTGTTTTTT